Each of the 2 T cell receptor beta chains below was sequenced from the same sample in a study of monozygotic twins with inflammatory bowel disease. From its re-call of the 5' RACE reads, TCRdb lists each CDR3 protein once, without DNA. Its table records approximately 330,000 distinct CDR3 sequences. The sample taken for sequencing was blood. These receptor sequences come from a human donor with ulcerative colitis or Crohn's disease, or a healthy co-twin of an affected twin (not recorded which).

The J gene is TRBJ2-5, the V gene TRBV5-1; TCRdb calls TRBD2, which cannot be checked without DNA. The germline V gene encodes CDR1 SGHRS and CDR2 YFSETQ. This CDR3 contains 15 residues. CDR3 region: CASSLGGTSGETQYF.

The V gene is TRBV7-9, the J gene TRBJ1-5. There are 14 residues in the CDR3. Germline CDR1 and CDR2: SEHNR and FQNEAQ (reference sequence). The CDR3 loop reads CASSQTGSNQPQHF.